The 20 T cell receptor beta chains below were found in one sample sequenced in a study of blood T cells in healthy people across ages (dated by TCRdb to the mid-2010s). Library construction relied on 5' RACE. Sequenced on an Illumina HiSeq 2500. A second PCR of roughly 7 to 11 cycles was performed with a sample-barcoded 5' primer and a J-beta primer mix. The public reads were reprocessed in TCRdb via fastp at Q25 and MiXCR, keeping in-frame beta chains. Each CDR3 protein appears once, grouped with its most common genes and DNA. Recorded for this sample are about 1.7 million distinct CDR3 sequences; roughly 27% of them occurred a single time. The ten largest account for 7.7% of the sample. Sequences were obtained from blood. The source is a woman aged 30 to 39 in good health.

This clonotype occurred many times. J is TRBJ2-7 and V is TRBV29-1, with 8 bases lining up with TRBD1. The CDR3 spans 13 residues. J lost 0 bases, V lost 7 bases, and 5 bases had no gene match. Germline V gene lookup returns CDR1 SQVTM and CDR2 ANQGSEA. The CDR3 DNA follows: TGCAGCGGGGGAGACAGGGGCTCCTACGAGCAGTACTTC. Its protein is CSGGDRGSYEQYF.

Concerning this clonotype itself: Germline is not matched at one junction end, which may reflect a read error. The chain joins TRBV5-5 to TRBJ1-4; 10 nucleotides line up with TRBD1. Germline-derived CDR1 and CDR2 are SGHKS and YYEKEE (reference sequence). This CDR3 is built from 17 residues. CDR3 DNA sequence: TGTGCCAGCAGCCCGGGAAGGTTCGGGACAGGGGATGAAAAACCGTTTTTT. The encoded protein is CASSPGRFGTGDEKPFF. The whole variable domain, filled in from reference TRBV5-5 and TRBJ1-4, reads DAGVTQSPTHLIKTRGQQVTLRCSPISGHKSVSWYQQVLGQGPQFIFQYYEKEERGRGNFPDRFSARQFPNYSSELNVNALLLGDSALYLCASSPGRFGTGDEKPFFGSGTQLSVL.

This clonotype was detected many times. Germline and junction disagree at one end, which may indicate a read error. The chain is built from TRBV27 and TRBJ2-7, with no clear D. The CDR3 runs to 14 residues. Germline V CDR1 and CDR2: MNHEY, SMNVEV (reference sequence). The chain's CDR3 is CASSLSPGPYEQYF. The DNA of the CDR3 is TGCGCCAGCAGCTTGAGTCCGGGCCCCTACGAGCAGTACTTC.

The chain combines TRBV7-2 with TRBJ2-3; unclear D gene. The CDR3 totals 16 residues. Germline CDR1 SGHTA, CDR2 FQGNSA. V lost 1 base and J 0 bases, leaving 11 bases between the germline ends. The chain's CDR3 is CASSLDGRISTDTQYF. As DNA, the CDR3 is TGTGCCAGCAGCTTAGACGGGCGGATAAGCACAGATACGCAGTATTTT.

The chain combines TRBV7-9 with TRBJ1-2; D might be TRBD1 (5 bases). CDR1 SEHNR and CDR2 FQNEAQ come from the germline V gene (reference sequence). The CDR3 spans 16 residues. Trimming pared 1 base from V and 5 bases from J, leaving 17 bases between. DNA for the CDR3: TGTGCCAGCAGCTTAGGGCTTGGGGCAGGAGATTATGGCTACACCTTC. Its translation: CASSLGLGAGDYGYTF.

The V gene is TRBV7-7, the J gene TRBJ2-5; 7 nucleotides line up with TRBD1. CDR1 is SSHAT, CDR2 FNYEAQ, per germline (reference sequence). Trimming cost V 0 bases and J 7 bases; bases outside gene matches: 8. The CDR3 loop spans 15 amino acids. The CDR3 DNA reads as TGTGCCAGCAGCTTAGCCTCGACAGGGTTGGTGACCCAGTACTTC. Protein: CASSLASTGLVTQYF.

As for this clonotype: The junction departs from the called germline gene at one end, perhaps through a read error. V is TRBV4-1 and J is TRBJ1-4, with 7 bases that match TRBD1. Germline CDR1 is MGHRA and CDR2 is YSYEKL. This CDR3 is built from 14 residues. The CDR3 is CASSRDRSNENLFF. The CDR3 nucleotides read TGCGCCAGCAGCCGGGACAGAAGCAATGAAAACCTGTTTTTT.

The chain links TRBV24-1 to TRBJ2-3; a weak D match, TRBD2 (6 bases). The germline gives CDR1 KGHDR, CDR2 SFDVKD. The CDR3 extends over 15 amino acids. Trimming cost V 3 bases and J 1 base, with 10 bases left between them. The chain's CDR3 is CATSDPGDRTDTQYF. The CDR3 DNA sequence: TGTGCCACCAGTGATCCGGGGGACCGCACAGATACGCAGTATTTT.

This clonotype was seen at least ten times. This chain joins TRBV20-1 and TRBJ2-5; TRBD2 matches 9 bases. The V gene's germline CDR1 is DFQATT and CDR2 SNEGSKA (reference sequence). After removal of 6 bases from V and 5 bases from J, the junction contained 10 bases not matched to a gene. This CDR3 is 14 amino acids long. The CDR3 here is CSAKIGLAIETQYF. The CDR3 nucleotides are TGCAGTGCCAAAATAGGACTAGCGATCGAGACCCAGTACTTC.

The rearrangement uses TRBV20-1 and TRBJ2-6; TRBD2 matches at 8 bases. From germline, CDR1 is DFQATT and CDR2 SNEGSKA (reference sequence). V gave up 4 bases and J gave up 2 bases; unmatched junction bases: 4. This CDR3 spans 15 amino acids. The CDR3 DNA reads as TGCAGTGCTAACCCCGGGGGGGCTGGGGCCAACGTCCTGACTTTC. This encodes CSANPGGAGANVLTF.

This clonotype was detected ten times or more. A clone one base away is much larger, so this may be a read error. The chain uses TRBV5-1 and TRBJ1-1; unclear D gene. This CDR3 comprises 13 residues. The germline V gene encodes CDR1 SGHRS and CDR2 YFSETQ. The CDR3 region is CASSLKGNTEAFF. CDR3 bases: TGTGCCAGCAGCTTAAAAGGGAACACTGAAGCTTTCTTT.

This clonotype showed up just a few times. This chain joins TRBV5-1 and TRBJ2-5; D might be TRBD2 (7 bases). The CDR3 extends over 16 amino acids. In germline, CDR1 is SGHRS, CDR2 YFSETQ. Trimming took 1 base from V and 4 from J, leaving 17 bases between them. The CDR3 sequence: CASSLSAGEGGETQYF. DNA for the CDR3: TGCGCCAGCAGCTTGTCCGCAGGGGAGGGAGGAGAGACCCAGTACTTC.

This clonotype was picked up many times. The V gene is TRBV7-2, the J gene TRBJ2-7; 9 bases match TRBD2. Germline-derived CDR1 and CDR2 are SGHTA and FQGNSA. The V segment lost 5 bases and the J segment 2 bases; nucleotides outside the gene matches: 7. The CDR3 runs 15 residues. The CDR3 bases are TGTGCCAGCAGCCAATCTAGCGGGGTTACCTACGAGCAGTACTTC. This codes for CASSQSSGVTYEQYF.

The genes are TRBV12-5 and TRBJ2-1, with TRBD2 matching over 11 bases. The V segment lost 6 bases and the J segment 7 bases; nucleotides outside the gene matches: 8. From germline, CDR1 is LGHNT and CDR2 FRNRAP. The CDR3 consists of 15 residues. The CDR3, as DNA: TGTGCTAGTGGAGAACTAGCGGGAGCCGATAATGAGCAGTTCTTC. This sequence encodes CASGELAGADNEQFF.

This sequence joins TRBV5-6 and TRBJ2-3; 7 nucleotides align to TRBD1. The length of the CDR3 is 15 residues. V dropped 4 bases and J dropped 1; count of bases not matched to a gene: 6. Germline CDR1 reads SGHDT; CDR2 reads YYEEEE. CDR3 nucleotides: TGTGCCAGCAGCAACTGGGACAGACGCACAGATACGCAGTATTTT. Protein: CASSNWDRRTDTQYF.

The rearrangement uses TRBV20-1 and TRBJ2-7; a possible D gene is TRBD2 (6 bases). V lost 5 bases to trimming and J lost 3 bases, with 17 bases between them. The germline CDR1 and CDR2 sequences are DFQATT and SNEGSKA (reference sequence). The CDR3 contains 14 residues. The chain's CDR3 is CSAPQGLGDYEQYF. The DNA for the CDR3 is TGCAGTGCTCCTCAGGGACTGGGTGACTACGAGCAGTACTTC.

This clonotype was seen at least ten times. The genes are TRBV10-2 and TRBJ2-3; no reliable D call. The CDR3 spans 14 residues. CDR1 is WSHSY and CDR2 is SAAADI in the germline V gene. Deletions cut 3 bases from V and 2 bases from J, with 9 bases between. The CDR3 spells CASSDSDYTDTQYF. CDR3 DNA sequence: TGCGCCAGCAGTGACTCGGATTACACAGATACGCAGTATTTT.

This clonotype was counted a few times. The rearrangement joins TRBV7-2 to TRBJ2-1; 16 nucleotides line up with TRBD2. CDR3 length: 19 residues. J was trimmed by 0 bases and V by 6 bases; bases with no gene match: 8. The germline V gene has CDR1 SGHTA and CDR2 FQGNSA. In DNA form, the CDR3 reads TGTGCCAGCAGTTCGGGACTAGCGGGAGGGGCAAGCTCCTACAATGAGCAGTTCTTC. Translating gives CASSSGLAGGASSYNEQFF.

The chain joins TRBV18 to TRBJ2-6; 8 nucleotides line up with TRBD1. The germline CDR1 and CDR2 sequences are KGHSH and LQKENI. The CDR3 is 19 amino acids. V trimming: 3 bases; J trimming: 0 bases; junction bases outside the gene matches: 10. CDR3 DNA sequence: TGTGCCAGCTCACCGCAGCCGAGACAGGGGTTCTCTGGGGCCAACGTCCTGACTTTC. Encoded protein: CASSPQPRQGFSGANVLTF.

A remark on this clonotype: This may arise from a read error, as a much more abundant clone is one base away. The chain combines TRBV6-5 with TRBJ2-1, with TRBD2 identical over 9 bases. Germline CDR1 and CDR2: MNHEY and SVGAGI. After removal of 2 bases from V and 13 bases from J, the junction contained 15 bases not matched to a gene. This CDR3 has 16 amino acids. The CDR3 nucleotides are TGTGCCAGCAGTTACCCTCCCAGCGGGGGGAGAGAGACCCAGTTCTTC. Translation gives CASSYPPSGGRETQFF.